This T cell receptor beta chain stems from a study of cytomegalovirus exposure and HLA in healthy donors. On the study more broadly: For the approximately 400 genotyped donors, 81% fell within the Caucasian-associated ancestry cluster.

This clone was detected once. Both 60 Vbeta primers and 13 Jbeta primers went into the PCR. Data came from immunoSEQ multiplex PCR; TCRdb stores just in-frame clones and leaves some out. Of under 200,000 clones listed, about 80% are singletons. Trimming removed 8 bases from V and 3 bases from J, with 17 bases in between. The V gene's germline CDR1 is MNHEY and CDR2 SMNVEV (reference sequence). CDR3 size: 15 residues. The chain is built from TRBV27 and TRBJ2-1, with D perhaps TRBD2 (5 bases). The sequence derives from a man in his forties in good health and CMV-seronegative. What was sequenced was PBMCs. CDR3 region: CASSLRVEGYNEQFF. The DNA of the CDR3 is TGTGCCAGCTCGTTGCGGGTAGAGGGCTACAATGAGCAGTTCTTC.